In its sample, the clone carrying this TCR beta chain was seen a few times. Its specificity is unknown. The data were taken from a study of regulatory T cells in long-lasting Graves disease. Findings and caveats of the study: Between persistent patients, 2,500 to 3,500 public clonotypes were shared, exceeding the 966 shared between new patients. Persistent disease was associated with favored TRBV28 usage and with favored use of TRBJ1-2 and TRBJ2-5.

Specified time point: newly diagnosed GD, antithyroid drugs for less than 3 months. Construction of the TCR library relied on RNA isolated from PBMCs. The TCR beta library used iRepertoire HTBI primers with Arm-PCR amplification of CDR3. TCRdb fed the multiplex PCR reads into MiXCR, producing one record per CDR3 protein. Of approximately 560,000 distinct CDR3 sequences listed, 15% to 20% are singletons. CDR3 length equals 17 residues. Germline V gene data show CDR1 as MDHEN and CDR2 as SYDVKM. Between the trimmed V and J ends, which lost 4 bases and 3 bases, there was a span of 18 bases. This sample was also put to use in a study of T cells in Graves' hyperthyroidism and ophthalmopathy. That work contributes: The definition of stable Graves' hyperthyroidism was no ophthalmopathy progression within 18 months.

The TCR originated in a man between 18 and 35 years old with Graves disease. The sample consisted of peripheral blood mononuclear cells (PBMCs), taken at new diagnosis, from a patient treated with antithyroid drugs. V and J are TRBV28 and TRBJ2-2, with D perhaps matching TRBD1 or TRBD2 (5 bases each). CDR3 coding DNA: TGTGCCAGCAGTTCGCCCCTCCGGGACCACCACACCGGGGAGCTGTTTTTT. It codes for CASSSPLRDHHTGELFF.